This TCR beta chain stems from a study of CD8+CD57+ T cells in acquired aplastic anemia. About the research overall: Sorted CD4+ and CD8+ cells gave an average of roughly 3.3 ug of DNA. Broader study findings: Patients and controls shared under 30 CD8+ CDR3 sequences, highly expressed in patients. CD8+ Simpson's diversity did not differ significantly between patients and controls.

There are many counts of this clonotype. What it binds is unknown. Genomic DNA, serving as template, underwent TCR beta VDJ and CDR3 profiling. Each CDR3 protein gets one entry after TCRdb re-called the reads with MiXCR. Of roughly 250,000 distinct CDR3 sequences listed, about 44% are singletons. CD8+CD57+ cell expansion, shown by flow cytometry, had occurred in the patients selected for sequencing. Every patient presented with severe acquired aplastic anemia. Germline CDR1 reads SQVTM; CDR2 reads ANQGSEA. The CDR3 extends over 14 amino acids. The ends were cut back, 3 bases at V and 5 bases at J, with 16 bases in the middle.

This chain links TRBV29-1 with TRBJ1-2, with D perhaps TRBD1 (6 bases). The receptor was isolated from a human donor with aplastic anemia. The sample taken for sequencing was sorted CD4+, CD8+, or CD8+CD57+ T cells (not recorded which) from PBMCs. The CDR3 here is CSVEDPGVNYGYTF. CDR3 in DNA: TGCAGCGTTGAGGACCCAGGGGTAAATTATGGCTACACCTTC.